This TCR beta chain was recorded in a study of high-grade serous ovarian cancer treatment subgroups. Overall study results and limits: Repertoire similarity ranged about 0.095 to 0.8 between tumors of one patient.

On this clone: The antigen is unknown.

Tumor samples were taken before definitive surgery or chemotherapy. Germline lookup yields CDR1 MNHEY and CDR2 SVGAGI. This CDR3 comprises 13 residues. V lost 7 bases, J lost 3 bases, and 5 bases stayed unmatched. Only in-frame clones appear in the TCRdb table, and some are missing; sequencing was by immunoSEQ multiplex PCR. The sample yields approximately 5,700 clones, roughly 70% seen once. Source material: tumor tissue. This receptor was identified in a human patient with high-grade serous ovarian cancer. This chain joins TRBV6-5 and TRBJ1-1; 7 bases line up with TRBD1. The CDR3: CASNRDSYTEAFF. CDR3 sequence (DNA): TGTGCCAGCAATAGGGACAGCTACACTGAAGCTTTCTTT.